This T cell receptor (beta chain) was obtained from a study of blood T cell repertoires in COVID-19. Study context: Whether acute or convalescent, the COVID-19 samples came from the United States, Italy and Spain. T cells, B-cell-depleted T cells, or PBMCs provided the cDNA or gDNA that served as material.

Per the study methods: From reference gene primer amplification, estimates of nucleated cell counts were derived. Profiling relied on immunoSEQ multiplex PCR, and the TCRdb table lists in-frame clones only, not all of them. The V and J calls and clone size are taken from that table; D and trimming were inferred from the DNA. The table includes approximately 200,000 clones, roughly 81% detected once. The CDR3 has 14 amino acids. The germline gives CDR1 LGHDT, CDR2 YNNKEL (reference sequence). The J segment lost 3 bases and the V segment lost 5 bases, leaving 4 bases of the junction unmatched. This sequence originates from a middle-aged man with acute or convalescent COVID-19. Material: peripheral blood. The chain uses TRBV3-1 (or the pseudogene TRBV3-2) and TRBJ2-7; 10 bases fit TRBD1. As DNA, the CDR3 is TGTGCCAGCAGCACCCGGACAGGGGGCTACGAGCAGTACTTC. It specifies CASSTRTGGYEQYF.